This T cell receptor beta chain was identified during a study of blood T cells in healthy people across ages. This CDR3 region has 13 residues. From germline, CDR1 is DFQATT and CDR2 SNEGSKA (reference sequence). The amount of total RNA extracted per sample was at least 5.5 micrograms. Next came a second PCR, run for about 7 to 12 cycles, which used a sample-barcoded 5' primer along with a J-beta primer mix. TCRdb recomputed calls from the 5' RACE reads with MiXCR, one row per CDR3 protein. The sample lists fewer than 700,000 distinct CDR3 sequences; around two fifths were seen once. The sample was blood. The gene calls are TRBV20-1 and TRBJ2-4, with TRBD1 as a possible D gene (5 bases). The J call may be incorrect, as the DNA end agrees better with TRBJ2-5. The TCR comes from a man of 80 years or more in good health. For the CDR3, the DNA is TGCAGTGCTAGTCTGTCAGGGAAAGAGACCCAGTACTTC. This sequence encodes CSASLSGKETQYF.